Sequencing of this T cell receptor beta chain was carried out in a study of T-cell reconstitution after alpha-beta-depleted transplantation in children. Whole-study results and caveats: About two months after transplant, alpha-beta T cells reportedly came from several hundred expanded graft clones. T-cell counts and diversity were attributed mostly to newly produced T cells one year after transplant.

By share, this clonotype ranks as hyperexpanded (1% or more). Antigen unknown. Preparation of the TCRbeta library was carried out with unique molecular identifiers. TCRdb fed the PCR reads into MiXCR, producing one record per CDR3 protein. This table has about 3,300 distinct CDR3 sequences, about a fifth appearing once. Germline CDR1 is LGHNA and CDR2 is YSLEER. Trimming stripped 0 bases from V and 3 bases from J, with 14 bases between. The CDR3 covers 16 residues. Sequenced material: PBMCs, mostly from graft donor cells, taken 60 days after TCRalphabeta/CD19-depleted stem cell transplant. J is TRBJ2-5 and V is TRBV4-3; a possible D gene is TRBD2 (5 bases). This clonotype was obtained from a male patient between 2 and 10 years old who had a stem cell transplant for acute lymphoblastic leukemia, so the T cells may come from the graft donor. The CDR3 bases are TGCGCCAGCAGCCAAGATATTGACTACTTAGAAGAGACCCAGTACTTC. Translating gives CASSQDIDYLEETQYF.